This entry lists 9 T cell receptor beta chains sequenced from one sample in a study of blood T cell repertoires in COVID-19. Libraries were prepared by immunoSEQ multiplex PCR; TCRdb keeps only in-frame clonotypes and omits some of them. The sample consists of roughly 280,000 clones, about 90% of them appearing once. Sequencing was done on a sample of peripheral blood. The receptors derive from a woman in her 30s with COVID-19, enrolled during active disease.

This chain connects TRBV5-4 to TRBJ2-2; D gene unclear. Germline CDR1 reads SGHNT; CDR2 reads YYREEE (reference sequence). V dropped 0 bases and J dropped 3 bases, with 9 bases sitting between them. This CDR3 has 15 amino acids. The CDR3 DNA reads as TGTGCCAGCAGCTTGGTTTCCTCGGACACCGGGGAGCTGTTTTTT. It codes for CASSLVSSDTGELFF. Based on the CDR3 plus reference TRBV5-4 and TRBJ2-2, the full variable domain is ETGVTQSPTHLIKTRGQQVTLRCSSQSGHNTVSWYQQALGQGPQFIFQYYREEENGRGNFPPRFSGLQFPNYSSELNVNALELDDSALYLCASSLVSSDTGELFFGEGSRLTVL.

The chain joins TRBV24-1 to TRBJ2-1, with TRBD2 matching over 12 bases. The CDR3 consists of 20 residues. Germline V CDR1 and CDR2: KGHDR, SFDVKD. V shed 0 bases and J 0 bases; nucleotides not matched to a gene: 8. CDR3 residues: CATSDLVGASGRASYNEQFF. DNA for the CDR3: TGTGCCACCAGTGATTTGGTCGGGGCTAGCGGGAGGGCCTCCTACAATGAGCAGTTCTTC.

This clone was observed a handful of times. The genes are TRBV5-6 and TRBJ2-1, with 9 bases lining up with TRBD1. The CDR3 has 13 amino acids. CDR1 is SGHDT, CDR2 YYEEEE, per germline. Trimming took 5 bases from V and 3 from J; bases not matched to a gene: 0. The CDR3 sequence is CASRGQGYNEQFF. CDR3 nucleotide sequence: TGTGCCAGCAGGGGACAGGGCTACAATGAGCAGTTCTTC.

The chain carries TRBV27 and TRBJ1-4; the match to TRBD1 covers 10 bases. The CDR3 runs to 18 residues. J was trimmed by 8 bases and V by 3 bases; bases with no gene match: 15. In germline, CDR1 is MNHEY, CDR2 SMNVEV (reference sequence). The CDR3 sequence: CASSLGGTGAIWGEKLFF. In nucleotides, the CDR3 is TGTGCCAGCAGTTTGGGCGGGACAGGGGCGATTTGGGGAGAAAAACTGTTTTTT. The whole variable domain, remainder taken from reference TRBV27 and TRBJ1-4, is EAQVTQNPRYLITVTGKKLTVTCSQNMNHEYMSWYRQDPGLGLRQIYYSMNVEVTDKGDVPEGYKVSRKEKRNFPLILESPSPNQTSLYFCASSLGGTGAIWGEKLFFGSGTQLSVL.

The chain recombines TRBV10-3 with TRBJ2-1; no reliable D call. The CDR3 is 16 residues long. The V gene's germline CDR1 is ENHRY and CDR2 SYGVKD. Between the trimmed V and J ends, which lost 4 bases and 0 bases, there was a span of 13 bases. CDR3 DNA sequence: TGTGCCATCAGTGTTCTACCCGAAAGCTCCTACAATGAGCAGTTCTTC. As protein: CAISVLPESSYNEQFF.

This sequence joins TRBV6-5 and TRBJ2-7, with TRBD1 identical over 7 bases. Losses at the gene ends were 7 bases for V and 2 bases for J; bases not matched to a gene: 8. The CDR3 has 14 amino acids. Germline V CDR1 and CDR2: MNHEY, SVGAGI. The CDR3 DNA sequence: TGTGCCAGCAAAAGACAGGGTTTGACCTACGAGCAGTACTTC. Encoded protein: CASKRQGLTYEQYF.

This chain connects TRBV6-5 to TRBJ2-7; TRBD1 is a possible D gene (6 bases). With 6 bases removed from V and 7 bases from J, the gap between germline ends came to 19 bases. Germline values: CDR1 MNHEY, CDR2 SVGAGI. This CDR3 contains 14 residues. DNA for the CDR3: TGTGCCAGCAGCCGACAGGCCAATCTCTGGGAGCAGTACTTC. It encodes CASSRQANLWEQYF.

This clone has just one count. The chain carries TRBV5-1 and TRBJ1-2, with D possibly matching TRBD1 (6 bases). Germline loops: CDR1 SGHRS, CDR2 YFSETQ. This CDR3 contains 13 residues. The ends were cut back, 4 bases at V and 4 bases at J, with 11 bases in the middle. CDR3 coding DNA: TGCGCCAGCAGCCATAGGACAGCCTATGGCTACACCTTC. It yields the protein CASSHRTAYGYTF.

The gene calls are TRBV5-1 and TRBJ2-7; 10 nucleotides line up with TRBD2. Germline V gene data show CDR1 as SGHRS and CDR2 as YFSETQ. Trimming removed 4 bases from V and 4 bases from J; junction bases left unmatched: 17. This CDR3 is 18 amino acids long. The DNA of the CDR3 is TGCGCCAGCAGCCGAGGGCCTAGCGGGAGCCGCGGCGGGTACGAGCAGTACTTC. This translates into CASSRGPSGSRGGYEQYF. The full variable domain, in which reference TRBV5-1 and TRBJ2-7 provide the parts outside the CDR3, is KAGVTQTPRYLIKTRGQQVTLSCSPISGHRSVSWYQQTPGQGLQFLFEYFSETQRNKGNFPGRFSGRQFSNSRSEMNVSTLELGDSALYLCASSRGPSGSRGGYEQYFGPGTRLTVT.